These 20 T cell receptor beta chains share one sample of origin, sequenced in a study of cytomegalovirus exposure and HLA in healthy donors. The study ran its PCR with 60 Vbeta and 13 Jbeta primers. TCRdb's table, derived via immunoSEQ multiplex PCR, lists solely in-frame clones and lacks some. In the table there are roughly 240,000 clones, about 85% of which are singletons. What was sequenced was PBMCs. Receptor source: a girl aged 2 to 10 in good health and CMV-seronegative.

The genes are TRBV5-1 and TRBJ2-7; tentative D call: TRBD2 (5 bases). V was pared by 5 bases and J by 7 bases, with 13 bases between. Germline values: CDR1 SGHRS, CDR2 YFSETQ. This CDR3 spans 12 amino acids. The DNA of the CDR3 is TGCGCCAGCAGGGTACCCGAGGGAGAGCAGTACTTC. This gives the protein CASRVPEGEQYF.

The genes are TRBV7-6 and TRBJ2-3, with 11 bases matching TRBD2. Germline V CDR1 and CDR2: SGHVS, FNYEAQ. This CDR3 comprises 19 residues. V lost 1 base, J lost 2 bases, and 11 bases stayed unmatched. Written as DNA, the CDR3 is TGTGCCAGCAGCTTAGTTGCGACTAGCGGGACTGGGTACACAGATACGCAGTATTTT. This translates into CASSLVATSGTGYTDTQYF. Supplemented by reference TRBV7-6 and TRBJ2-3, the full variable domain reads GAGVSQSPRYKVTKRGQDVALRCDPISGHVSLYWYRQALGQGPEFLTYFNYEAQQDKSGLPNDRFSAERPEGSISTLTIQRTEQRDSAMYRCASSLVATSGTGYTDTQYFGPGTRLTVL.

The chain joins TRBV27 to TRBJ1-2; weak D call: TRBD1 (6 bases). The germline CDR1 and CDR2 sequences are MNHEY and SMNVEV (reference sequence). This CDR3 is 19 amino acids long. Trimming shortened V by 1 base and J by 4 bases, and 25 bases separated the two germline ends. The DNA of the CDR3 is TGTGCCAGCAGTTTATATCCCCCTCCCACGTGGGGGCCCCCCTATGGCTACACCTTC. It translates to CASSLYPPPTWGPPYGYTF.

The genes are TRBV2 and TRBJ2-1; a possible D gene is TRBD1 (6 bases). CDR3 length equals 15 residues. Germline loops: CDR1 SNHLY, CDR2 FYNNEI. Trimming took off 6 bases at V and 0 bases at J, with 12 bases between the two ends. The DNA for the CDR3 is TGTGCCAGCAGGGATACAGGGAGCTCCTACAATGAGCAGTTCTTC. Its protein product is CASRDTGSSYNEQFF.

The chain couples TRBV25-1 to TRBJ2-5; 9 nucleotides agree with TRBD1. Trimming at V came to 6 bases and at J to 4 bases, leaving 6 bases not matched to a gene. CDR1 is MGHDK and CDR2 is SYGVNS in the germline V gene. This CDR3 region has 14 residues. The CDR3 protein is CASRATGGAETQYF. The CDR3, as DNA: TGTGCCAGCAGAGCAACAGGGGGCGCAGAGACCCAGTACTTC. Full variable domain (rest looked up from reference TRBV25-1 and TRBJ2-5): EADIYQTPRYLVIGTGKKITLECSQTMGHDKMYWYQQDPGMELHLIHYSYGVNSTEKGDLSSESTVSRIRTEHFPLTLESARPSHTSQYLCASRATGGAETQYFGPGTRLLVL.

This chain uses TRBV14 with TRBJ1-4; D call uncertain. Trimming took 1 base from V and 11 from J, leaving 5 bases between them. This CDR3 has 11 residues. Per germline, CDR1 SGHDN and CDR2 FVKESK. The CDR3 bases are TGTGCCAGCAGCCAAGGGCCTAAACTGTTTTTT. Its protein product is CASSQGPKLFF.

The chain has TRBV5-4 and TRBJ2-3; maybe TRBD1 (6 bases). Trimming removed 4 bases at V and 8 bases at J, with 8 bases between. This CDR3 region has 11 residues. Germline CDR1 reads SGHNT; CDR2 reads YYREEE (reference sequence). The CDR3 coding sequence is TGTGCCAGCAGCCAGGGGCTTACGCAGTATTTT. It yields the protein CASSQGLTQYF.

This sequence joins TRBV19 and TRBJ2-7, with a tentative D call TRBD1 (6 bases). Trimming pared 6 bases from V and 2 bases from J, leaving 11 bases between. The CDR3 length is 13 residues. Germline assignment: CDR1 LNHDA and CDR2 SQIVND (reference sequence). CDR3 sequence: CASRATGTYEQYF. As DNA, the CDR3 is TGTGCCAGTAGGGCGACAGGAACCTACGAGCAGTACTTC.

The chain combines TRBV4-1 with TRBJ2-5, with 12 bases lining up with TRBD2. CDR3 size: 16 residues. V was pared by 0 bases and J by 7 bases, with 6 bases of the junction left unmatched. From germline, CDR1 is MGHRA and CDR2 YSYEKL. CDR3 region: CASSQDLLAGGGTQYF. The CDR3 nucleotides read TGCGCCAGCAGCCAAGATCTACTAGCGGGAGGAGGGACCCAGTACTTC.

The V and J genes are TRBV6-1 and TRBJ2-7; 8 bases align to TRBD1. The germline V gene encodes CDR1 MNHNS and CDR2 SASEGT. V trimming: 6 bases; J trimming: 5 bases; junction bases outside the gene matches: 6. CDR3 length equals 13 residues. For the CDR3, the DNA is TGTGCCAGCAGGGCAGGGGGCTGGAACGAGCAGTACTTC. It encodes CASRAGGWNEQYF.

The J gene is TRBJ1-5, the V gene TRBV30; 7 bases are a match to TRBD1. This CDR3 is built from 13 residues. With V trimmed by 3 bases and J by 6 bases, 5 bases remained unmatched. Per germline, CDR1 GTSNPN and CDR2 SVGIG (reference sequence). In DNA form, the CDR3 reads TGTGCCTGGAGCACGACAGGGAGTCAGCCCCAGCATTTT. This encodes CAWSTTGSQPQHF.

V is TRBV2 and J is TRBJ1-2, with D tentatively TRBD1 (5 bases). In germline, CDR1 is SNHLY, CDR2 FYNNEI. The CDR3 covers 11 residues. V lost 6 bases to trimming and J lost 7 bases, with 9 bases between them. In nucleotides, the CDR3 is TGTGCCAGCAGACAGGTTTGTGGCTACACCTTC. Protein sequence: CASRQVCGYTF.

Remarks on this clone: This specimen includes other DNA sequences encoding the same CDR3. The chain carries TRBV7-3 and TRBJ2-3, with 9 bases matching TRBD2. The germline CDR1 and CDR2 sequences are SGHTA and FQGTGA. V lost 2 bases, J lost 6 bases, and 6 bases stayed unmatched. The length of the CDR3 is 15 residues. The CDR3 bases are TGTGCCAGCAGCTTAGCGGGGGGGCCTACGGATACGCAGTATTTT. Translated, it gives CASSLAGGPTDTQYF.

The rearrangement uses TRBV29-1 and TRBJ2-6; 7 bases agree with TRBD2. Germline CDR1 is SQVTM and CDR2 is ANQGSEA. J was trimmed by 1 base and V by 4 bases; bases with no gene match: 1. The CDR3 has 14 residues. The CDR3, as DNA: TGCAGCGTTGCGGGGGGATCTGGGGCCAACGTCCTGACTTTC. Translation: CSVAGGSGANVLTF.

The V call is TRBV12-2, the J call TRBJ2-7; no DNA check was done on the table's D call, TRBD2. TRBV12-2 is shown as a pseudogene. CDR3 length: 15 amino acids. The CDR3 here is CASRRASGCSYEQYF. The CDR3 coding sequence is TGTGCAAGTCGCCGAGCTAGCGGATGCTCCTACGAGCAGTACTTC.

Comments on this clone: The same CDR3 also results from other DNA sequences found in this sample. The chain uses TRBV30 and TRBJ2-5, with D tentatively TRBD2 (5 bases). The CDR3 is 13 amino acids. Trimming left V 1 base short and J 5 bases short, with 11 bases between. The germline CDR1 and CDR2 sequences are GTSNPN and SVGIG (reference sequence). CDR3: CAWSGGLGETQYF. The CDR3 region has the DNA TGTGCCTGGAGTGGCGGGTTAGGGGAGACCCAGTACTTC.

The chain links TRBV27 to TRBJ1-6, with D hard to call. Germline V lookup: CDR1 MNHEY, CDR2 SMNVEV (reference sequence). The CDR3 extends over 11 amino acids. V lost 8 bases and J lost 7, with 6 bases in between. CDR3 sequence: CASGLNSPLHF. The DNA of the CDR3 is TGTGCCAGCGGGCTGAATTCACCCCTCCACTTT.

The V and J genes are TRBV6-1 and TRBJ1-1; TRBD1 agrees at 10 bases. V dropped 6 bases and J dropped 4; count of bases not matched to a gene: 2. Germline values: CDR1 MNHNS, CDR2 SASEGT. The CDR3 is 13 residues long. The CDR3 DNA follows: TGTGCCAGCAGGAGGACAGGGGGCACTGAAGCTTTCTTT. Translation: CASRRTGGTEAFF.

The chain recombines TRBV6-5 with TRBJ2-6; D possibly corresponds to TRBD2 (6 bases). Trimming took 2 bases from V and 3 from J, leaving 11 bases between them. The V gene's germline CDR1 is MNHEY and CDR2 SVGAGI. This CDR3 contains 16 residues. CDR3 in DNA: TGTGCCAGCAGTTACCAGGGAGGAGGTGGGGCCAACGTCCTGACTTTC. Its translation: CASSYQGGGGANVLTF.

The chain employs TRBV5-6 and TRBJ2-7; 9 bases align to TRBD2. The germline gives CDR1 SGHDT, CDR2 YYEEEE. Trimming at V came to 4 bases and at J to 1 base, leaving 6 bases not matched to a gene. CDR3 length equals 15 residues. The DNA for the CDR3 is TGTGCCAGCAGCCAGCGGGGGGCTCTTTCCTACGAGCAGTACTTC. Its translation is CASSQRGALSYEQYF.